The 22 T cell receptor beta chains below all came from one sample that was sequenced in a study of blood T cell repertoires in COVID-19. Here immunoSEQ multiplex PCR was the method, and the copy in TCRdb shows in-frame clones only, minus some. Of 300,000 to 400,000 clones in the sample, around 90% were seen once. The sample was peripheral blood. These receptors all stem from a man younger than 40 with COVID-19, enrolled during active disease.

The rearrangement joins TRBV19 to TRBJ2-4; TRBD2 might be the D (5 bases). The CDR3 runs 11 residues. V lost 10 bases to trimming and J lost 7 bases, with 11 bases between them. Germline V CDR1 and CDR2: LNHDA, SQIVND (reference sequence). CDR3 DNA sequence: TGTGCCATCTCGGGGTGGAACATTCAGTACTTC. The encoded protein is CAISGWNIQYF.

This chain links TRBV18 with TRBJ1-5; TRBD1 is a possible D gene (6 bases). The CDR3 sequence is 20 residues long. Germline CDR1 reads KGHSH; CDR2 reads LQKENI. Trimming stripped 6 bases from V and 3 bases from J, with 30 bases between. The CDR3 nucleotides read TGTGCCAGCTCCCGGCCCCCGAGACAGGTGGAGTCATTAATCAATCAGCCCCAGCATTTT. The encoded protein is CASSRPPRQVESLINQPQHF.

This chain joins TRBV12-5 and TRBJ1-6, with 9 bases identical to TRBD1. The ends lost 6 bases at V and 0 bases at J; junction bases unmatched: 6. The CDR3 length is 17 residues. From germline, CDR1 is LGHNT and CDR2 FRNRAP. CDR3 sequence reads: CASGPDRGSSYNSPLHF. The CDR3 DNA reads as TGTGCTAGTGGCCCAGACAGGGGGAGCTCCTATAATTCACCCCTCCACTTT.

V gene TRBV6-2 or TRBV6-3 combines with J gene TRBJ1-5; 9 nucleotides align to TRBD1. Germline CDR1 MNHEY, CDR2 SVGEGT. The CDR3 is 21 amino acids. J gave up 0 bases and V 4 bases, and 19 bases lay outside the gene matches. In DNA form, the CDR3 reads TGTGCCAGCAGTTTCCTCGGGACAGGGTCTACGTGGCAGTATAGCAATCAGCCCCAGCATTTT. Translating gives CASSFLGTGSTWQYSNQPQHF.

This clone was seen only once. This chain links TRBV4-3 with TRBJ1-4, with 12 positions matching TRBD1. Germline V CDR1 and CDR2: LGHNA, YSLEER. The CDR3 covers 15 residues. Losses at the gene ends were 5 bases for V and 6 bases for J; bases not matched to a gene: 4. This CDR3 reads CASSAGQGADEKLFF. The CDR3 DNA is TGCGCCAGCAGCGCGGGACAGGGGGCGGATGAAAAACTGTTTTTT.

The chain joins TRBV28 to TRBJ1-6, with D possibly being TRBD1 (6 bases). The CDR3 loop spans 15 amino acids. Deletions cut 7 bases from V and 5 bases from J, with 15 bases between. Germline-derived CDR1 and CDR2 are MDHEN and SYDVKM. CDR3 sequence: CASKLQGVHNSPLHF. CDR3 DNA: TGTGCCAGCAAATTACAGGGAGTTCATAATTCACCCCTCCACTTT.

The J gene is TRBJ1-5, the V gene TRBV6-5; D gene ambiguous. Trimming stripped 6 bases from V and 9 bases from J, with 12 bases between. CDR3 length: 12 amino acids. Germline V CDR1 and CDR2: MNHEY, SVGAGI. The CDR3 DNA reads TGTGCCAGCAGAGATAATCAGTTGCCCCAGCATTTT. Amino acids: CASRDNQLPQHF.

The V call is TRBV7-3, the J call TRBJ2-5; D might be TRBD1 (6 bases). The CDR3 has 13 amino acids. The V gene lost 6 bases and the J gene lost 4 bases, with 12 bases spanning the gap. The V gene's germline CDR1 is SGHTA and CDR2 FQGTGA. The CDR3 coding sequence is TGTGCCAGCAGTTTAGACAGGCTAGAGACCCAGTACTTC. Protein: CASSLDRLETQYF.

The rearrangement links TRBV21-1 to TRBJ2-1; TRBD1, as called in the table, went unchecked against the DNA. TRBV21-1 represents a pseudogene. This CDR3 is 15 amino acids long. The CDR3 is CASSKERTVYNEQFF. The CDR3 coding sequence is TGTGCCAGCAGCAAAGAACGGACAGTCTACAATGAGCAGTTCTTC.

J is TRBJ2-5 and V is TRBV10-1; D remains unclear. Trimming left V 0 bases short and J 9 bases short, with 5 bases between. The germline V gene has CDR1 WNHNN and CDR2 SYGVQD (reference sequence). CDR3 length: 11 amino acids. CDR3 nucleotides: TGCGCCAGCAGTGAGTCCTCGGCCCAGTACTTC. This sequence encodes CASSESSAQYF.

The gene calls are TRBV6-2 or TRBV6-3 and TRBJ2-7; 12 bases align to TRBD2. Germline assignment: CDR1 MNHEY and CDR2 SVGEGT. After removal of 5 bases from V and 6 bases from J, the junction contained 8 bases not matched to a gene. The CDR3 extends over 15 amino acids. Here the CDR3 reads CASSRSSGGAIEQYF. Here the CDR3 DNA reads TGTGCCAGCAGTCGCTCTAGCGGGGGGGCCATCGAGCAGTACTTC.

DNA of the CDR3: TGTGCCAGCAGCTCAAACAGGGGTCAAGATACGCAGTATTTT. It encodes CASSSNRGQDTQYF. V gene TRBV11-2 combines with J gene TRBJ2-3, with 7 bases lining up with TRBD1. Germline-derived CDR1 and CDR2 are SGHAT and FQNNGV. The V and J ends lost 4 bases and 5 bases, in that order; junction bases with no gene match: 6. CDR3 length: 14 amino acids.

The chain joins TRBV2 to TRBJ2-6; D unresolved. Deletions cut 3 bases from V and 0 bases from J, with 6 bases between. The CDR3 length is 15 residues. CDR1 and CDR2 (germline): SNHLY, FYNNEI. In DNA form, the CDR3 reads TGTGCCAGCAGTGACCGTATCTCTGGGGCCAACGTCCTGACTTTC. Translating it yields CASSDRISGANVLTF. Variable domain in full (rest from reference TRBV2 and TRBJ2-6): EPEVTQTPSHQVTQMGQEVILRCVPISNHLYFYWYRQILGQKVEFLVSFYNNEISEKSEIFDDQFSVERPDGSNFTLKIRSTKLEDSAMYFCASSDRISGANVLTFGAGSRLTVL.

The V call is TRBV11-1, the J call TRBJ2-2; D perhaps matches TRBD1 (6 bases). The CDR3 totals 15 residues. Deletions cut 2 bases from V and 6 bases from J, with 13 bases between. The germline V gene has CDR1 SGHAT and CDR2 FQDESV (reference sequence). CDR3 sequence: CASSLRTVGPGELFF. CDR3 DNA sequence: TGTGCCAGCAGCTTAAGGACAGTCGGTCCCGGGGAGCTGTTTTTT. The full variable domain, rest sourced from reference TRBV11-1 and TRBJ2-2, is EAEVAQSPRYKITEKSQAVAFWCDPISGHATLYWYRQILGQGPELLVQFQDESVVDDSQLPKDRFSAERLKGVDSTLKIQPAELGDSAMYLCASSLRTVGPGELFFGEGSRLTVL.

This chain's CDR3 is CASSLTGGYNSPLHF. The CDR3, as DNA: TGTGCCAGCAGCCTCACAGGGGGCTATAATTCACCCCTCCACTTT. The chain is built from TRBV7-2 and TRBJ1-6; 8 nucleotides match TRBD1. This CDR3 spans 15 amino acids. Germline trimming cut 5 bases from V and 3 bases from J; bases unmatched to any gene: 3. Germline V gives CDR1 SGHTA, CDR2 FQGNSA.

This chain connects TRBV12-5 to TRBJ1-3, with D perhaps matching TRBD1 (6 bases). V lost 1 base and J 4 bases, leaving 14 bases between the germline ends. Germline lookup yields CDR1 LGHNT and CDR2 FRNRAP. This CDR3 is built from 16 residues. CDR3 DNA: TGTGCTAGTGGTTTGGCCCTAGGGGGGGGAGGAAACACCATATATTTT. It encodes CASGLALGGGGNTIYF.

This CDR3 is CASSYGGGSVQFF. CDR3 coding DNA: TGTGCCAGCAGTTACGGTGGAGGCTCTGTGCAGTTCTTC. The chain joins TRBV6-5 to TRBJ2-1, with D tentatively TRBD2 (5 bases). CDR1 is MNHEY and CDR2 is SVGAGI in the germline V gene. The CDR3 runs 13 residues. V lost 2 bases and J lost 12, with 14 bases in between.

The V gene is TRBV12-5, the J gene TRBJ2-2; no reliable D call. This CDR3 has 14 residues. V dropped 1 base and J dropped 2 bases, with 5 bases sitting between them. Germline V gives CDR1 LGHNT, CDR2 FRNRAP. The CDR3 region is CASGLGPNTGELFF. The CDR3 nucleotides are TGTGCTAGTGGTTTGGGGCCAAACACCGGGGAGCTGTTTTTT.

Here the CDR3 DNA reads TGTGCCAGCAGCTTCGGACAGGGCAATCAGCCCCAGCATTTT. Protein sequence: CASSFGQGNQPQHF. V gene TRBV7-9 combines with J gene TRBJ1-5; 7 bases match TRBD1. The CDR3 runs 14 residues. V trimming: 3 bases; J trimming: 2 bases; junction bases outside the gene matches: 1. From germline, CDR1 is SEHNR and CDR2 FQNEAQ (reference sequence). The whole variable domain, remainder taken from reference TRBV7-9 and TRBJ1-5, is DTGVSQNPRHKITKRGQNVTFRCDPISEHNRLYWYRQTLGQGPEFLTYFQNEAQLEKSRLLSDRFSAERPKGSFSTLEIQRTEQGDSAMYLCASSFGQGNQPQHFGDGTRLSIL.

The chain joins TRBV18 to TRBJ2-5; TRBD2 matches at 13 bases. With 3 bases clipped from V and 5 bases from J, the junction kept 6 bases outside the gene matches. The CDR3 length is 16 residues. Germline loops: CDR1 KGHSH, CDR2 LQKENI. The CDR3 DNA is TGTGCCAGCTCACCCTCCGGACTAGCGGGGGTGGAGACCCAGTACTTC. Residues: CASSPSGLAGVETQYF.

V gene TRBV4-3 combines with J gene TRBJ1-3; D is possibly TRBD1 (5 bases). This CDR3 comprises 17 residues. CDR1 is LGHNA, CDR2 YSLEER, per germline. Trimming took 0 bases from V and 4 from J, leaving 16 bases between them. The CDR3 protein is CASSQEVLGAIGNTIYF. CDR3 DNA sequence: TGCGCCAGCAGCCAAGAAGTATTAGGGGCGATCGGAAACACCATATATTTT.

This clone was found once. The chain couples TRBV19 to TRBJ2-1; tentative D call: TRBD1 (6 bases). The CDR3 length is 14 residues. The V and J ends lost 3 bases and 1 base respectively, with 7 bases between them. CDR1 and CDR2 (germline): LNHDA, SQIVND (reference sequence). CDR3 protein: CASSIRGSYNEQFF. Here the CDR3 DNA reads TGTGCCAGTAGTATCAGGGGTTCCTACAATGAGCAGTTCTTC.